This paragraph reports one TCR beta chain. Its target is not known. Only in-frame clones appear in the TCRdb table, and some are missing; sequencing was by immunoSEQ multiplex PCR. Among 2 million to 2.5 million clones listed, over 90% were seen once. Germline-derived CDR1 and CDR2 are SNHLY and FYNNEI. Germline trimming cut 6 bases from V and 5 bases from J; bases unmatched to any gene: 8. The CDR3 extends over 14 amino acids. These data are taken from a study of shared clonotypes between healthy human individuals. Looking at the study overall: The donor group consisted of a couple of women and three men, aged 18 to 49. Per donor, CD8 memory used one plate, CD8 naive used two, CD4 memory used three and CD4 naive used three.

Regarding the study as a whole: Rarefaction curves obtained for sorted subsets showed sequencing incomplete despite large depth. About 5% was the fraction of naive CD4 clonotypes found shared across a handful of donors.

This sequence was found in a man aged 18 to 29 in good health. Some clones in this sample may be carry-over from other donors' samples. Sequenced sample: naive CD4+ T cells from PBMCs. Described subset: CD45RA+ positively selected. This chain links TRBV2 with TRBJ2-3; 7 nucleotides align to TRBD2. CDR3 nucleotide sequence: TGTGCCAGCAGGGTGGTGGCTAGCGGAGATACGCAGTATTTT. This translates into CASRVVASGDTQYF.